This T cell receptor (beta chain) appears in the sequencing data of a study of regulatory T cells in long-lasting Graves disease. Stated time point: persistent/refractory GD, antithyroid drugs over 5 years with positive TRAb. Extracted RNA from PBMCs served as the source of the TCR library. This clonotype has a handful of counts. V was cut by 0 bases and J by 5 bases, with 16 bases left in between. This CDR3 region has 16 residues. Germline V lookup: CDR1 LNHDA, CDR2 SQIVND (reference sequence). HTBI primers from iRepertoire and Arm-PCR of CDR3 regions yielded the TCR beta libraries. Each CDR3 protein gets one entry after TCRdb re-called the multiplex PCR reads with MiXCR. The data show about 660,000 distinct CDR3 sequences, with roughly 30% seen just once and under 55% held by the top ten.

The rearrangement joins TRBV19 to TRBJ2-5; possible D gene TRBD2, 7 bases. The material was peripheral blood mononuclear cells (PBMCs), obtained when the disease was refractory, from a patient treated with antithyroid drugs. This receptor was taken from a female donor with Graves disease. The chain's CDR3 is CASSIEQGRGGETQYF. The DNA of the CDR3 is TGTGCCAGTAGTATAGAACAGGGCCGGGGAGGGGAGACCCAGTACTTC. The entire variable domain, with the rest obtained from reference TRBV19 and TRBJ2-5, is as follows: DGGITQSPKYLFRKEGQNVTLSCEQNLNHDAMYWYRQDPGQGLRLIYYSQIVNDFQKGDIAEGYSVSREKKESFPLTVTSAQKNPTAFYLCASSIEQGRGGETQYFGPGTRLLVL.